Following are 17 T cell receptor beta chains from one sample sequenced in a study of shared clonotypes between healthy human individuals. Generated by immunoSEQ multiplex PCR, the TCRdb table keeps only in-frame clones and is missing some. The sample yields 1,500,000 or so clones, about 96% seen once. Sequencing was carried out using naive CD4+ T cells sorted from blood. Subset defined: CD45RA+ positively selected. The source of these receptors is a man aged 25 to 40 in good health.

This chain connects TRBV9 to TRBJ2-7; 7 positions agree with TRBD2. Per the germline V gene, CDR1 is SGDLS and CDR2 is YYNGEE. This CDR3 contains 15 residues. The trim removed 1 base at V and 7 bases at J, leaving 11 bases unmatched. In DNA, the CDR3 is TGTGCCAGCAGCGTAAGGGTAGCGGGTACGTGGGAGCAGTACTTC. Its translation is CASSVRVAGTWEQYF.

V gene TRBV6-4 combines with J gene TRBJ2-2; perhaps TRBD1 as D (6 bases). Germline CDR1 reads MRHNA; CDR2 reads SNTAGT. V lost 3 bases and J 3 bases, leaving 20 bases between the germline ends. The CDR3 has 18 amino acids. CDR3 DNA: TGTGCCAGCAGTGAAGACGGACAGCGCGTAGGGTACACCGGGGAGCTGTTTTTT. This sequence encodes CASSEDGQRVGYTGELFF.

The CDR3 protein is CASTPDGSYGYTF. The CDR3 DNA follows: TGTGCCAGCACCCCAGACGGATCCTATGGCTACACCTTC. The chain links TRBV2 to TRBJ1-2; D remains ambiguous. V was clipped by 7 bases and J by 4 bases, with 13 bases between them. CDR1 and CDR2 (germline): SNHLY, FYNNEI. This CDR3 has 13 amino acids.

The chain recombines TRBV5-1 with TRBJ2-3; D uncertain. Trimming pared 4 bases from V and 2 bases from J, leaving 8 bases between. Germline CDR1 and CDR2: SGHRS and YFSETQ. The CDR3 consists of 13 residues. The CDR3 here is CASSRWDTDTQYF. Written as DNA, the CDR3 is TGCGCCAGCAGCCGTTGGGACACAGATACGCAGTATTTT.

This clone was recorded once. V and J are TRBV7-3 and TRBJ2-5; D remains unclear. There are 13 residues in the CDR3. With 2 bases removed from V and 0 bases from J, the gap between germline ends came to 4 bases. Germline lookup yields CDR1 SGHTA and CDR2 FQGTGA. The CDR3 is CASSLGYQETQYF. The CDR3 nucleotides read TGTGCCAGCAGCTTAGGGTACCAAGAGACCCAGTACTTC.

V usage is TRBV27 and J usage is TRBJ1-1; 8 bases align to TRBD1. Germline CDR1 is MNHEY and CDR2 is SMNVEV (reference sequence). This CDR3 has 13 amino acids. The junction had 6 bases not matched to a gene; V was cut back by 6 bases and J by 6 bases. The CDR3 is CASRGTGFPEAFF. For the CDR3, the DNA is TGTGCCAGCAGGGGGACAGGTTTTCCTGAAGCTTTCTTT.

The chain couples TRBV5-5 to TRBJ2-7; maybe TRBD1 (5 bases). Looked up from germline, CDR1 is SGHKS and CDR2 is YYEKEE (reference sequence). CDR3 length: 16 amino acids. Trimming removed 0 bases at V and 3 bases at J, with 16 bases between. The CDR3 loop is CASSLAGHAADYEQYF. The CDR3 nucleotides read TGTGCCAGCAGCTTGGCCGGACACGCCGCAGACTACGAGCAGTACTTC.

The chain recombines TRBV28 with TRBJ2-7, with TRBD2 matching 7 bases. The CDR3 has 15 amino acids. V shed 3 bases, J shed 0 bases, and the junction held 5 bases outside the gene matches. Germline lookup yields CDR1 MDHEN and CDR2 SYDVKM. This CDR3 is CASSLVGGSSYEQYF. Written as DNA, the CDR3 is TGTGCCAGCAGTTTGGTAGGCGGGAGCTCCTACGAGCAGTACTTC.

The chain links TRBV6-5 to TRBJ2-3, with TRBD2 matching over 8 bases. The V and J ends lost 4 bases and 0 bases, in that order; junction bases with no gene match: 3. The length of the CDR3 is 15 residues. Germline CDR1 is MNHEY and CDR2 is SVGAGI. The CDR3 protein is CASSLLAESTDTQYF. The CDR3 nucleotides read TGTGCCAGCAGTTTACTAGCGGAAAGCACAGATACGCAGTATTTT.

The chain employs TRBV25-1 and TRBJ2-5, with D possibly being TRBD2 (6 bases). Germline V gene data show CDR1 as MGHDK and CDR2 as SYGVNS. The CDR3 spans 14 residues. The V end was cut by 6 bases, the J end by 9 bases, with 20 bases between. DNA for the CDR3: TGTGCCAGCAGCGGGATAAGGGGTCCGGGGGCCCAGTACTTC. This gives the protein CASSGIRGPGAQYF.

This clone showed up just a few times. This chain joins TRBV15 and TRBJ1-5; 7 bases fit TRBD1. Trimming at V came to 4 bases and at J to 3 bases, leaving 12 bases not matched to a gene. The CDR3 length is 17 residues. The germline CDR1 and CDR2 sequences are LNHNV and YYDKDF (reference sequence). This CDR3 is CATSTGQQRETNQPQHF. The CDR3 bases are TGTGCCACCAGCACGGGACAGCAAAGGGAAACCAATCAGCCCCAGCATTTT.

This chain joins TRBV10-1 and TRBJ2-1; weak D call: TRBD2 (5 bases). The V and J ends lost 5 bases and 5 bases respectively, with 16 bases between them. Germline values: CDR1 WNHNN, CDR2 SYGVQD (reference sequence). The length of the CDR3 is 15 residues. CDR3 sequence: CASSMGQRINNEQFF. CDR3 DNA: TGCGCCAGCAGTATGGGCCAGCGGATTAACAATGAGCAGTTCTTC.

The chain uses TRBV5-1 and TRBJ2-2, with a weak D call TRBD2 (8 bases). The CDR3 has 17 amino acids. V dropped 4 bases and J dropped 0 bases, with 16 bases sitting between them. Germline lookup yields CDR1 SGHRS and CDR2 YFSETQ. CDR3 bases: TGCGCCAGCAGCCCGGGAGGGGGCAGGTCGAACACCGGGGAGCTGTTTTTT. Translating it yields CASSPGGGRSNTGELFF.

The chain joins TRBV9 to TRBJ1-3, with D tentatively TRBD1 (5 bases). This CDR3 region has 15 residues. Trimming stripped 2 bases from V and 2 bases from J, with 11 bases between. The V gene's germline CDR1 is SGDLS and CDR2 YYNGEE. The CDR3 DNA reads TGTGCCAGCAGCGTGGCCGGGGCGACTGGAAACACCATATATTTT. The encoded protein is CASSVAGATGNTIYF.

The V gene is TRBV29-1, the J gene TRBJ2-7; 8 nucleotides line up with TRBD1. The CDR3 consists of 13 residues. Germline values: CDR1 SQVTM, CDR2 ANQGSEA. V was pared by 3 bases and J by 4 bases, with 5 bases of the junction left unmatched. The DNA for the CDR3 is TGCAGCGTTGAGGGCAGGGGGCGATACGAGCAGTACTTC. Translating it yields CSVEGRGRYEQYF.

The genes are TRBV5-4 and TRBJ2-7, with 7 bases that match TRBD1. This CDR3 is 14 amino acids long. Unmatched junction bases numbered 7, after V lost 5 bases and J lost 2 bases. Per the germline V gene, CDR1 is SGHNT and CDR2 is YYREEE (reference sequence). This CDR3 reads CASRPGQEPYEQYF. The CDR3 DNA is TGTGCCAGCAGACCAGGACAGGAGCCCTACGAGCAGTACTTC.

The chain links TRBV7-9 to TRBJ1-2; D gene ambiguous. The CDR3 loop spans 16 amino acids. V gave up 0 bases and J gave up 0 bases, with 11 bases separating them. Germline V lookup: CDR1 SEHNR, CDR2 FQNEAQ (reference sequence). The CDR3 spells CASSLATSRPNYGYTF. CDR3 nucleotides: TGTGCCAGCAGCTTAGCGACGTCGCGCCCTAACTATGGCTACACCTTC.